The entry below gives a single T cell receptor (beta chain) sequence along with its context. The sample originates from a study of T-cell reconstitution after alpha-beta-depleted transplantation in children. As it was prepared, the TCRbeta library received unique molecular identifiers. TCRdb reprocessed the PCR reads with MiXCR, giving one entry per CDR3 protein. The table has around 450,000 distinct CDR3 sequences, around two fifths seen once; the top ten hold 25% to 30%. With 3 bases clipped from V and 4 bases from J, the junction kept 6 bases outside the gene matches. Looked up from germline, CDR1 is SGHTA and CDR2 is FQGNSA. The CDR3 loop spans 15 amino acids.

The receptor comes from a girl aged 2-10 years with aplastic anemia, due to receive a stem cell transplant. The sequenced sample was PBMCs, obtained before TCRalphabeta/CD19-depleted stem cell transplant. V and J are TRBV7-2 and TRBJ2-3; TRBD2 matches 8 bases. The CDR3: CASSLVPAGADTQYF. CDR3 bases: TGTGCCAGCAGCTTGGTTCCAGCGGGAGCAGATACGCAGTATTTT.